This T cell receptor (beta chain) comes out of a study of identical twins. The study, taken as a whole, reports: Invariant T cells like MAIT and iNKT could partly confound the zero-insertion analyses.

CDR1 and CDR2 (germline): SGHRS, YFSETQ. Deletions cut 4 bases from V and 2 bases from J, with 20 bases between. CDR3 length equals 17 residues. In regard to this clonotype: Its antigen remains unidentified.

TCRdb analysed the 5' RACE reads with MiXCR anew, one entry per CDR3 protein. The table has 540,000 or so distinct CDR3 sequences, about 22% seen once. A further study also used this sample, focusing on yellow fever vaccine responses in identical twins.

This chain connects TRBV5-1 to TRBJ2-3; D possibly corresponds to TRBD1 (7 bases). The source of this sequence is a woman in her late teens or twenties in good health. Sequencing input: CD4+ T cells sorted from blood. The CDR3 reads CASSPRARGVDTDTQYF. The CDR3 DNA reads as TGCGCCAGCAGCCCCCGTGCCAGGGGGGTGGACACAGATACGCAGTATTTT.